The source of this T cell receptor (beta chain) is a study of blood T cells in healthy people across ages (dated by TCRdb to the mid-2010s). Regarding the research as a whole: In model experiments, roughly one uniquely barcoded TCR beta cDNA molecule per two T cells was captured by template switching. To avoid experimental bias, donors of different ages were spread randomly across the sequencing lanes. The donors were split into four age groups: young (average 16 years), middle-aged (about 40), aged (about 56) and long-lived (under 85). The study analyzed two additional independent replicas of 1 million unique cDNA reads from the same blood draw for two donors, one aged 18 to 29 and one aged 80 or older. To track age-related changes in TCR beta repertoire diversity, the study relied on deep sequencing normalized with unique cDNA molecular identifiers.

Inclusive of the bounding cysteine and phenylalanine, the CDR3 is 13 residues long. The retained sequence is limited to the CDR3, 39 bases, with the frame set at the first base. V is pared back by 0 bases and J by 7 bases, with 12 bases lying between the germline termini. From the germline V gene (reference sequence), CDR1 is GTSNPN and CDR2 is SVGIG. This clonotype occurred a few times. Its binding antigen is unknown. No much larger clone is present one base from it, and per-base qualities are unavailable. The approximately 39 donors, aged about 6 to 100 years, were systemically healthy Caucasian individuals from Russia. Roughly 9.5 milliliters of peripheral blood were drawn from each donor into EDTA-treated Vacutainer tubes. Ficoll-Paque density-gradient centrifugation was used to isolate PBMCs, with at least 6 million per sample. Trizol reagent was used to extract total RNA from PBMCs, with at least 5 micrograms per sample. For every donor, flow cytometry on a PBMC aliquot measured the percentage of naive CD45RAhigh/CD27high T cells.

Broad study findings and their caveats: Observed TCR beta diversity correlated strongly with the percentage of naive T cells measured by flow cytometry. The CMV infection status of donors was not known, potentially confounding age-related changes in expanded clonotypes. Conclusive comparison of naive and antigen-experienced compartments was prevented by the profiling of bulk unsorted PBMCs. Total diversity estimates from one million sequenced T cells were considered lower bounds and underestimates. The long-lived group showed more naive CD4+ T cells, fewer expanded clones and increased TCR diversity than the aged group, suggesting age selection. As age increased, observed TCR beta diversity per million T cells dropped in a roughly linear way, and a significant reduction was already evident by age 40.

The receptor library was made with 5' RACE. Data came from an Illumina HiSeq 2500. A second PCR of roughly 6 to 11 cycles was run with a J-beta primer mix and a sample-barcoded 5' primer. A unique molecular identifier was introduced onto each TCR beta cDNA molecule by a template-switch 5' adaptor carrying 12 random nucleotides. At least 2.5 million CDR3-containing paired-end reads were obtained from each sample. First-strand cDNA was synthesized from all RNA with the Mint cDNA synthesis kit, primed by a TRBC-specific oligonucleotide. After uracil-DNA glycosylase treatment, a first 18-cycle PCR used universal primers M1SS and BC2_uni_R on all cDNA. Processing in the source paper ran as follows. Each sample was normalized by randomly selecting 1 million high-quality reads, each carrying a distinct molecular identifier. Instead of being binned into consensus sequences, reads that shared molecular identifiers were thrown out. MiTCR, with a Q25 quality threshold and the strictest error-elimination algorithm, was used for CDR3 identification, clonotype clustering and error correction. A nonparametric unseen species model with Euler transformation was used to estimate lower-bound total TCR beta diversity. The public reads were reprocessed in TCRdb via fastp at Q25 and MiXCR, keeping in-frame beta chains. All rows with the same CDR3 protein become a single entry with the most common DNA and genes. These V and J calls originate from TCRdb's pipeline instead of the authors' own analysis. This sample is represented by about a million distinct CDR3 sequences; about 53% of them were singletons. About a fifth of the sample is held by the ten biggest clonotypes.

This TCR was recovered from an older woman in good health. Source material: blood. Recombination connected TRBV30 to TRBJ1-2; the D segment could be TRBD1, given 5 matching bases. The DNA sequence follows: TGTGCCTGGAGTGTTCAGGGACCTCTTGGCTACACCTTC. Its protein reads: CAWSVQGPLGYTF.